This T cell receptor beta chain was identified during a study of OX40 agonist ivuxolimab in advanced cancers. Background on the study: Prior anti-PD-1, anti-PD-L1 or anti-CTLA-4 therapy was allowed; around 40% had some. Study-level results: No antigen was identified for the clonally expanded peripheral T cells. Clones of CD4+ and CD8+ blood T cells grew by week 6 at doses of 0.1 to 3.0 mg/kg.

CDR3 length: 15 amino acids. The J segment lost 6 bases and the V segment lost 2 bases, leaving 5 bases of the junction unmatched. Germline-derived CDR1 and CDR2 are MNHEY and SVGAGI. Sequencing was performed with immunoSEQ multiplex PCR; in TCRdb, only in-frame clones are kept and a portion is missing. The data show approximately 44,000 clones, about 80% seen once. In regard to this clone: Its target is not known.

The sequence was obtained from an adult with an advanced solid tumor such as melanoma, head and neck, liver or kidney cancer. The sample in question was CD4+ or CD8+ T cells sorted from blood, obtained in a trial of the OX40 agonist ivuxolimab. The chain links TRBV6-5 to TRBJ2-1; TRBD2 matches 9 bases. The CDR3, as DNA: TGTGCCAGCAGTTACCAACTGACTAGCGGCAATGAGCAGTTCTTC. It specifies CASSYQLTSGNEQFF.